This paragraph reports one T cell receptor beta chain. The antigen is not known. The sample originates from a study of response to subunit inactivated influenza vaccine. General observations from the study: Authors suggested each seasonal flu vaccination may recruit only limited numbers of new T cells.

TCRdb recomputed calls from the RT-PCR reads with MiXCR, one row per CDR3 protein. The sample carries about 830,000 distinct CDR3 sequences, approximately 17% recorded once. The germline V gene has CDR1 SGHRS and CDR2 YFSETQ. V was clipped by 1 base and J by 3 bases, with 20 bases between them. The CDR3 loop spans 19 amino acids. The TCR comes from a man between 50 and 59 years old who received an inactivated influenza vaccine. The V and J genes are TRBV5-1 and TRBJ2-6, with D possibly being TRBD1 (6 bases). Sequencing was performed on PBMCs from blood, taken 5 days after vaccination. The CDR3 protein is CASSLHSTGAGIGANVLTF. Written as DNA, the CDR3 is TGCGCCAGCAGCTTGCATTCGACAGGAGCCGGAATTGGGGCCAACGTCCTGACTTTC.